This T cell receptor (beta chain) was sequenced for a study of T-cell reconstitution after alpha-beta-depleted transplantation in children. Study-wide points: Several patients had high TCRbeta diversity at day 60; it came from surviving recipient T cells and thymic progenitors. Newly made T cells mostly supplied T-cell counts and diversity one year after transplant. As was reported, about two months after transplant, alpha-beta T cells came from several hundred expanded graft clones.

The CDR3 loop spans 14 amino acids. Germline V lookup: CDR1 ENHRY, CDR2 SYGVKD. A TCRbeta library incorporating unique molecular identifiers was prepared. TCRdb reanalysed the PCR reads using MiXCR and keeps one entry per CDR3 protein. Among over 200,000 distinct CDR3 sequences listed, roughly 8.3% were seen once. In the case of this clonotype: Its target is not known. One end of the junction fails to match germline, which may point to a read error.

The V and J genes are TRBV10-3 and TRBJ1-2; 9 bases are shared with TRBD1. Sequenced material: PBMCs, mostly from graft donor cells, taken 360 days after TCRalphabeta/CD19-depleted stem cell transplant. The clonotype comes from a male patient between 2 and 10 years old who had a stem cell transplant for acute myeloid leukemia, so the T cells may come from the graft donor. For the CDR3, the DNA is TGTACCATCTGTTTTGGACAGGGGAACTATGGCTACACCTTC. Residues: CTICFGQGNYGYTF.